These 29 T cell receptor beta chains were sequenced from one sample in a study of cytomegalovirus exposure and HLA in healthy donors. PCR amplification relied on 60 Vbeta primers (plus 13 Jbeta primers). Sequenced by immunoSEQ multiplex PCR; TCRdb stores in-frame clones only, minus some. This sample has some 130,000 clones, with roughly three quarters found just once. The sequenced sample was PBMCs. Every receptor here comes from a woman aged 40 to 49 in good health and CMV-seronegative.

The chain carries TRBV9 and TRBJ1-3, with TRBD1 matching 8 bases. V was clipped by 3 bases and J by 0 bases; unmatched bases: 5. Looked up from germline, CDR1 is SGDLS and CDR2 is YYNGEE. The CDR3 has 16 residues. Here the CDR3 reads CASSAQDRGSGNTIYF. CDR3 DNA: TGTGCCAGCAGCGCCCAAGACAGGGGCTCTGGAAACACCATATATTTT. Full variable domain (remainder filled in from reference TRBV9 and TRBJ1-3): DSGVTQTPKHLITATGQRVTLRCSPRSGDLSVYWYQQSLDQGLQFLIQYYNGEERAKGNILERFSAQQFPDLHSELNLSSLELGDSALYFCASSAQDRGSGNTIYFGEGSWLTVV.

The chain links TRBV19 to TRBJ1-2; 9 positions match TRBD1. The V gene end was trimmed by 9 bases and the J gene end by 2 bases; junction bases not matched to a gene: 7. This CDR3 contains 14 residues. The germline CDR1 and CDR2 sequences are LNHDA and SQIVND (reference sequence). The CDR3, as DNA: TGTGCCAGCAAGGGACAGGGTCCCAACTATGGCTACACCTTC. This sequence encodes CASKGQGPNYGYTF.

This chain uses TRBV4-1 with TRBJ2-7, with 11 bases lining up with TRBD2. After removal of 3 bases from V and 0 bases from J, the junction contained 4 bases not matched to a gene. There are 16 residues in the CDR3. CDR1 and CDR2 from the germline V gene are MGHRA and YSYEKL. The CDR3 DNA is TGCGCCAGCAGCCAGGTACTAGCGGGGGTCTCCTACGAGCAGTACTTC. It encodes CASSQVLAGVSYEQYF.

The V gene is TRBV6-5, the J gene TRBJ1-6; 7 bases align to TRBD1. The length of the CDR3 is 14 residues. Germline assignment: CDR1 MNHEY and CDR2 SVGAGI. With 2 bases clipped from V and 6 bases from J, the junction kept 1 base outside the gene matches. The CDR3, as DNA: TGTGCCAGCAGTTACAACAGGGGTAATTCACCCCTCCACTTT. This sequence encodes CASSYNRGNSPLHF.

In nucleotides, the CDR3 is TGTGCCAGCAGTTACGGTATGGGACAGGGGATCAACGAGCAGTACTTC. The encoded protein is CASSYGMGQGINEQYF. V usage is TRBV6-5 and J usage is TRBJ2-7; 10 bases agree with TRBD1. Trimming took 2 bases from V and 5 from J; bases not matched to a gene: 9. There are 16 residues in the CDR3. In germline, CDR1 is MNHEY, CDR2 SVGAGI.

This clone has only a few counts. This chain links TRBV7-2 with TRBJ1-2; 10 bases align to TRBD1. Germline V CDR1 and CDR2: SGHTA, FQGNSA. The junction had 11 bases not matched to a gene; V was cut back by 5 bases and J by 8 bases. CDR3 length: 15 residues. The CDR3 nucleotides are TGTGCCAGCAGCGGTCCGCGACAGGGGGCTGTCGGCTACACCTTC. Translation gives CASSGPRQGAVGYTF.

CDR3 sequence reads: CAARDTNYGYTF. CDR3 nucleotide sequence: TGTGCCGCCCGGGACACCAACTATGGCTACACCTTC. The rearrangement links TRBV10-3 to TRBJ1-2; possible D gene TRBD1, 6 bases. The germline V gene encodes CDR1 ENHRY and CDR2 SYGVKD. The CDR3 totals 12 residues. V shed 11 bases and J shed 2 bases, with 12 bases lying between them.

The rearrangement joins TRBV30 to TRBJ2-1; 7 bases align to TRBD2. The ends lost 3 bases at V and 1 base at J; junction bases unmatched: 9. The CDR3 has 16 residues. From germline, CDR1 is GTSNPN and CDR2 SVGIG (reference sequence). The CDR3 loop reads CAWRPIHGGSYNEQFF. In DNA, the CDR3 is TGTGCCTGGAGACCGATCCACGGGGGGTCCTACAATGAGCAGTTCTTC.

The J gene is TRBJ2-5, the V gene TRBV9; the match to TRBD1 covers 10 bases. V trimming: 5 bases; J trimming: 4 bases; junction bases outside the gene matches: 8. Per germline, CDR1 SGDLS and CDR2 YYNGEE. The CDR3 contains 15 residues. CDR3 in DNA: TGTGCCAGCAGTCGCTCGGGACAGGGGTCAGAGACCCAGTACTTC. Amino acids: CASSRSGQGSETQYF.

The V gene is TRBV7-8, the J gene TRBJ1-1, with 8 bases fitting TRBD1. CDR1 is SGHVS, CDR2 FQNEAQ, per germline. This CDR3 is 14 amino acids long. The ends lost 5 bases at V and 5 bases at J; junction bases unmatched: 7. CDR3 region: CASSVDRARTEAFF. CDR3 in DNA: TGTGCCAGCAGCGTGGACAGGGCGCGGACTGAAGCTTTCTTT.

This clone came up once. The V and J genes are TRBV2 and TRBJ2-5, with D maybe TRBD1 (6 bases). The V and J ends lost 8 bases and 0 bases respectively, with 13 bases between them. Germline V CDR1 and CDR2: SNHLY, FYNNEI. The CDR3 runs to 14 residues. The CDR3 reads CASLEGEYQETQYF. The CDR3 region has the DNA TGTGCCAGCCTAGAGGGGGAGTACCAAGAGACCCAGTACTTC. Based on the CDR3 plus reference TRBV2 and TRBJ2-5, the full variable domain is EPEVTQTPSHQVTQMGQEVILRCVPISNHLYFYWYRQILGQKVEFLVSFYNNEISEKSEIFDDQFSVERPDGSNFTLKIRSTKLEDSAMYFCASLEGEYQETQYFGPGTRLLVL.

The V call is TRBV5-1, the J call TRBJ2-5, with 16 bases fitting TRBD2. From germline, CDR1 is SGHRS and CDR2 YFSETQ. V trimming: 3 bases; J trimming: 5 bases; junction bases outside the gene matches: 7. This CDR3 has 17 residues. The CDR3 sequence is CASSWGLAGGTGETQYF. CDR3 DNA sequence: TGCGCCAGCAGCTGGGGACTAGCGGGGGGGACTGGGGAGACCCAGTACTTC. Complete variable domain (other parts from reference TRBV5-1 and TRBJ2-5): KAGVTQTPRYLIKTRGQQVTLSCSPISGHRSVSWYQQTPGQGLQFLFEYFSETQRNKGNFPGRFSGRQFSNSRSEMNVSTLELGDSALYLCASSWGLAGGTGETQYFGPGTRLLVL.

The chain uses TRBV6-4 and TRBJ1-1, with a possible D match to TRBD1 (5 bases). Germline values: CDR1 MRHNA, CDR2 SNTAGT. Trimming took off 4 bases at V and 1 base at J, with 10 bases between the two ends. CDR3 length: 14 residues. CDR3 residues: CASSAAGSNTEAFF. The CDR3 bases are TGTGCCAGCAGTGCAGCAGGGTCGAACACTGAAGCTTTCTTT.

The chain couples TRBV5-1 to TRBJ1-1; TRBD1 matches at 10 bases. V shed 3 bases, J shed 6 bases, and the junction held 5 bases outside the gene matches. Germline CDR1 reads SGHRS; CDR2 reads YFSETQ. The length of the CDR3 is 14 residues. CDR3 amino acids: CASSSGQGTAEAFF. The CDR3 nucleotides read TGCGCCAGCAGCTCGGGACAGGGGACGGCTGAAGCTTTCTTT.

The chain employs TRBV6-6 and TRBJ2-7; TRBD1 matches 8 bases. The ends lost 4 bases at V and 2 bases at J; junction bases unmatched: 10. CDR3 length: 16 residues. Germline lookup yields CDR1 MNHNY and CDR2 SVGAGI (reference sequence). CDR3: CASSSNSGTGPYEQYF. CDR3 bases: TGTGCCAGCAGTTCAAATTCCGGGACAGGACCCTACGAGCAGTACTTC.

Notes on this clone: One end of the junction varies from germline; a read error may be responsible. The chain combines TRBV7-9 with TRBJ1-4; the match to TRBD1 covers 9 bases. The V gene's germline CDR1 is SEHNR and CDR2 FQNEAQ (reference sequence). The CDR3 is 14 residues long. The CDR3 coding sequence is TGTTCCAGCAGTTCCGGGACAGGGTATGAAAAACTGTTTTTT. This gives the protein CSSSSGTGYEKLFF.

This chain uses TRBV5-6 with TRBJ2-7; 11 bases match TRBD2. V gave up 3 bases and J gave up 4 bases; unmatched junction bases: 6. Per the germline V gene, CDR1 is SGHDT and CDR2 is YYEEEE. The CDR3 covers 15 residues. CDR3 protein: CASSYLAGGLYEQYF. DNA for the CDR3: TGTGCCAGCAGCTACCTAGCGGGGGGCCTGTACGAGCAGTACTTC.

The CDR3 loop is CASSLGTALLYGYTF. The CDR3 DNA follows: TGTGCCAGCAGCTTGGGGACAGCCCTCCTCTATGGCTACACCTTC. The V gene is TRBV11-2, the J gene TRBJ1-2, with 7 bases identical to TRBD1. V lost 3 bases to trimming and J lost 4 bases; unmatched junction nucleotides: 8. This CDR3 comprises 15 residues. The germline V gene encodes CDR1 SGHAT and CDR2 FQNNGV.

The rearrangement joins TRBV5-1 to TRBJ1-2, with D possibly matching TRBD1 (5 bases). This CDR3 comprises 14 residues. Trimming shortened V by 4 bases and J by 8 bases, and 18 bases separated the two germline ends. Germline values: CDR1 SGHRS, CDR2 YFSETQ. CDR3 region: CASSTGAAKGGYTF. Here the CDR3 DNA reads TGCGCCAGCAGCACGGGAGCAGCCAAGGGGGGCTACACCTTC.

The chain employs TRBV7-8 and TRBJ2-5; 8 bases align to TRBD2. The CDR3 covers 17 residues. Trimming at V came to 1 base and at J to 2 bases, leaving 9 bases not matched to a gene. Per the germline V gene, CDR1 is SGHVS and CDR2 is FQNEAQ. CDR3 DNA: TGTGCCAGCAGCTTAGTATTAGGCGGGGGGTTTCAAGAGACCCAGTACTTC. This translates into CASSLVLGGGFQETQYF. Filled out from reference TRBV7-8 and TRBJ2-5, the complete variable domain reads GAGVSQSPRYKVAKRGQDVALRCDPISGHVSLFWYQQALGQGPEFLTYFQNEAQLDKSGLPSDRFFAERPEGSVSTLKIQRTQQEDSAVYLCASSLVLGGGFQETQYFGPGTRLLVL.

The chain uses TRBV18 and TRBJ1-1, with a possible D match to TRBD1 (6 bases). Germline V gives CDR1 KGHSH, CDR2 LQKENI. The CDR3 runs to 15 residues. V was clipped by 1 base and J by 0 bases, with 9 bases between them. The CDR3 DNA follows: TGTGCCAGCTCACCACAGGGGGAGATGAACACTGAAGCTTTCTTT. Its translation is CASSPQGEMNTEAFF.

As DNA, the CDR3 is TGTGCCAGCAGCTTGGGGACAGGGGTTGAAGCTTTCTTT. Residues: CASSLGTGVEAFF. The chain joins TRBV5-6 to TRBJ1-1; 9 nucleotides agree with TRBD1. This CDR3 spans 13 amino acids. V was clipped by 0 bases and J by 7 bases; unmatched bases: 1. Germline V gene sequence: CDR1 SGHDT, CDR2 YYEEEE.

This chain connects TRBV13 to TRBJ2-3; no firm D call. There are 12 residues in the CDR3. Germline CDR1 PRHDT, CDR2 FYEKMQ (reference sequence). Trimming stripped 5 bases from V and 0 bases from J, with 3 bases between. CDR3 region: CASSLSTDTQYF. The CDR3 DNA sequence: TGTGCCAGCAGCCTTAGCACAGATACGCAGTATTTT.

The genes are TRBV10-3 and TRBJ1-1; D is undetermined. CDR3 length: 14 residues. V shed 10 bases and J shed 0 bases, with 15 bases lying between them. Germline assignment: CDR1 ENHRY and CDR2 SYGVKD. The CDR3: CATFDGPLNTEAFF. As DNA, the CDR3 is TGTGCCACCTTCGATGGCCCTTTGAACACTGAAGCTTTCTTT.

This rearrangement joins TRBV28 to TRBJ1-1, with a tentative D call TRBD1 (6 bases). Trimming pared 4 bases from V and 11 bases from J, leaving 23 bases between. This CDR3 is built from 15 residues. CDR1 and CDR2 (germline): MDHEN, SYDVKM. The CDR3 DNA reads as TGTGCCAGCAGTTCATCGGGACAAGGCATCCGCGGTGCTTTCTTT. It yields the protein CASSSSGQGIRGAFF.

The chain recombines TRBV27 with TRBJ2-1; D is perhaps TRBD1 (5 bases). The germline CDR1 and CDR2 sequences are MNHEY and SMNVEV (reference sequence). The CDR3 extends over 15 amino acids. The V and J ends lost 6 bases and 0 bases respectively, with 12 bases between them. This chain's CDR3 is CASSLTESSYNEQFF. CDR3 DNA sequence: TGTGCCAGCAGCCTGACAGAAAGCTCCTACAATGAGCAGTTCTTC.

The CDR3 loop is CASSPTGVASQPQHF. CDR3 bases: TGTGCCAGCAGCCCGACAGGGGTGGCAAGTCAGCCCCAGCATTTT. V gene TRBV6-4 combines with J gene TRBJ1-5; 8 bases align to TRBD1. The CDR3 has 15 amino acids. J lost 6 bases, V lost 6 bases, and 10 bases had no gene match. Looked up from germline, CDR1 is MRHNA and CDR2 is SNTAGT.

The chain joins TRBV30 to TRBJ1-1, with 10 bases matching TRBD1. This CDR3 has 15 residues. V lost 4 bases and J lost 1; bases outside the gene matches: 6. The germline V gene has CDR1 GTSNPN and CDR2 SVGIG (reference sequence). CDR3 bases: TGTGCCTGGACCCCCCGGGACAGGGGGAACACTGAAGCTTTCTTT. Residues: CAWTPRDRGNTEAFF.

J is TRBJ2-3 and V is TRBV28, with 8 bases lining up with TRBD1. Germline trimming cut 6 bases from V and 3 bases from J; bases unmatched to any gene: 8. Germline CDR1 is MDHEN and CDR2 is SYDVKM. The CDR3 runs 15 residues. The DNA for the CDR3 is TGTGCCAGCAGCTCCCTCCGACAGGGGACAGATACGCAGTATTTT. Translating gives CASSSLRQGTDTQYF.